Included here is one T cell receptor beta chain sequence, with context. Its antigen is unknown. This sample was included in a study of post-analysis software for immune sequencing data. In the study overall: The disease courses spanned relapsing-remitting, secondary progressive and progressive-relapsing forms of multiple sclerosis.

Overall study findings and caveats: Multiple sclerosis was associated with a significant reduction in normalized Chao1 diversity relative to controls. Those samples that were prepared in the same batch co-clustered strongly by F measure. About five TRBV segments occurring more often in patients than controls included TRBV5-6, TRBV5-1 and TRBV20-1.

Unique molecular identifiers were present in the TCR beta cDNA libraries. Around 500,000 cDNA molecules were obtained per 1 to 10 million input T cells. MiXCR was run by TCRdb on the PCR reads, yielding one entry per CDR3 protein. In the table there are about 500,000 distinct CDR3 sequences, roughly 46% of which are singletons. The CDR3 covers 14 residues. The V and J ends lost 6 bases and 3 bases respectively, with 13 bases between them. Material for sequencing was blood. The gene calls are TRBV12-3 or TRBV12-4 and TRBJ2-3; weak D call: TRBD1 (5 bases). This receptor was taken from a girl aged 10-17 years with multiple sclerosis. The CDR3 DNA reads as TGTGCCAGCAGCGACAGCCCAGGGACAGATACGCAGTATTTT. It yields the protein CASSDSPGTDTQYF.